The 27 T cell receptor beta chains below all came from one sample that was sequenced in a study of OX40 agonist ivuxolimab in advanced cancers. Repertoires were generated with immunoSEQ multiplex PCR, while TCRdb's copy carries only in-frame clones and drops some. The sample includes roughly 15,000 clones, approximately 83% seen only once; the top ten take 10% to 15%. The sequencing used CD4+ or CD8+ T cells sorted from blood, collected in a trial of the OX40 agonist ivuxolimab. The receptors derive from an adult with an advanced solid tumor such as melanoma, head and neck, liver or kidney cancer.

The chain is built from TRBV27 and TRBJ2-2; 14 bases line up with TRBD2. J lost 2 bases, V lost 5 bases, and 4 bases had no gene match. The CDR3 runs to 17 residues. Germline loops: CDR1 MNHEY, CDR2 SMNVEV (reference sequence). In DNA form, the CDR3 reads TGTGCCAGCAGTCTGGGACTAGCGGGAGCTAACACCGGGGAGCTGTTTTTT. As protein: CASSLGLAGANTGELFF.

The chain is built from TRBV5-1 and TRBJ2-7; D is perhaps TRBD1 or TRBD2 (5 bases each). The CDR3 runs to 15 residues. With 4 bases removed from V and 2 bases from J, the gap between germline ends came to 16 bases. CDR1 is SGHRS, CDR2 YFSETQ, per germline. CDR3 sequence reads: CASSVYSGGPYEQYF. The CDR3 DNA sequence: TGCGCCAGCAGCGTTTACAGTGGGGGTCCCTACGAGCAGTACTTC.

The rearrangement joins TRBV7-3 to TRBJ2-1, with unresolved D. Trimming shortened V by 4 bases and J by 2 bases, and 9 bases separated the two germline ends. The germline gives CDR1 SGHTA, CDR2 FQGTGA. The CDR3 is 14 residues long. The CDR3 is CASSSPATYNEQFF. The CDR3, as DNA: TGTGCCAGCAGCTCCCCCGCGACCTACAATGAGCAGTTCTTC.

This chain uses TRBV5-1 with TRBJ2-1; no reliable D call. From germline, CDR1 is SGHRS and CDR2 YFSETQ. V gave up 0 bases and J gave up 8 bases, with 3 bases separating them. CDR3 size: 11 residues. This chain's CDR3 is CASSLEYEQFF. DNA for the CDR3: TGCGCCAGCAGCTTGGAATATGAGCAGTTCTTC. Full variable domain (rest looked up from reference TRBV5-1 and TRBJ2-1): KAGVTQTPRYLIKTRGQQVTLSCSPISGHRSVSWYQQTPGQGLQFLFEYFSETQRNKGNFPGRFSGRQFSNSRSEMNVSTLELGDSALYLCASSLEYEQFFGPGTRLTVL.

The CDR3: CASGSFGNIQYF. The CDR3 DNA is TGTGCCAGCGGGAGTTTCGGAAACATTCAGTACTTC. The chain has TRBV27 and TRBJ2-4; weak D call: TRBD2 (5 bases). V was shortened by 8 bases and J by 6 bases, with 11 bases between the two germline ends. Germline V gene lookup returns CDR1 MNHEY and CDR2 SMNVEV (reference sequence). CDR3 length: 12 amino acids.

The count of this clone is one. This chain joins TRBV7-9 and TRBJ1-2; 9 bases are shared with TRBD1. This CDR3 contains 15 residues. V was pared by 5 bases and J by 4 bases, with 8 bases of the junction left unmatched. CDR1 and CDR2 from the germline V gene are SEHNR and FQNEAQ (reference sequence). CDR3 amino acids: CASSPTGGRGYGYTF. For the CDR3, the DNA is TGTGCCAGCAGCCCGACAGGGGGTCGAGGCTATGGCTACACCTTC.

This sequence joins TRBV6-5 and TRBJ1-2; possible D gene TRBD1, 6 bases. Trimming pared 1 base from V and 8 bases from J, leaving 11 bases between. Germline V gene data show CDR1 as MNHEY and CDR2 as SVGAGI. This CDR3 contains 13 residues. For the CDR3, the DNA is TGTGCCAGCAGTTACTGGCCAGGGGAAGGCTACACCTTC. Protein product: CASSYWPGEGYTF.

The genes are TRBV19 and TRBJ2-1; D is ambiguous. The CDR3 loop spans 12 amino acids. Germline V gives CDR1 LNHDA, CDR2 SQIVND (reference sequence). V was shortened by 4 bases and J by 4 bases, with 5 bases between the two germline ends. CDR3 sequence reads: CASSTNYNEQFF. CDR3 DNA sequence: TGTGCCAGTAGTACTAATTACAATGAGCAGTTCTTC.

The chain couples TRBV29-1 to TRBJ2-7, with D maybe TRBD2 (5 bases). V shed 2 bases and J shed 4 bases, with 18 bases lying between them. In germline, CDR1 is SQVTM, CDR2 ANQGSEA. CDR3 length: 15 amino acids. CDR3 nucleotide sequence: TGCAGCGTTGAAAGTCCTTCGGGCCGCGGGTACGAGCAGTACTTC. It yields the protein CSVESPSGRGYEQYF.

In this sample, this clone is medium-sized. The rearrangement joins TRBV7-6 to TRBJ2-1; 7 bases map to TRBD2. Looked up from germline, CDR1 is SGHVS and CDR2 is FNYEAQ. V trimming: 1 base; J trimming: 9 bases; junction bases outside the gene matches: 12. The CDR3 runs to 16 residues. The CDR3 loop is CASSLEASGGRGEQFF. The CDR3 coding sequence is TGTGCCAGCAGCTTAGAGGCTAGCGGAGGTAGGGGTGAGCAGTTCTTC.

The chain's CDR3 is CASSKVDREDAYNEQFF. In DNA, the CDR3 is TGTGCCAGCAGCAAAGTGGACAGGGAAGACGCCTACAATGAGCAGTTCTTC. This chain connects TRBV21-1 to TRBJ2-1; the table's TRBD1 call for D was not verified on the DNA. TRBV21-1 is classified as a pseudogene. The CDR3 covers 17 residues.

In nucleotides, the CDR3 is TGTGCCACCAGCAGGGGAAGTGACACCAGCTCCTACAATGAGCAGTTCTTC. Translated: CATSRGSDTSSYNEQFF. This rearrangement joins TRBV15 to TRBJ2-1; no firm D call. V was clipped by 3 bases and J by 0 bases, with 15 bases between them. This CDR3 is built from 17 residues. Per germline, CDR1 LNHNV and CDR2 YYDKDF (reference sequence). Supplemented by reference TRBV15 and TRBJ2-1, the full variable domain reads DAMVIQNPRYQVTQFGKPVTLSCSQTLNHNVMYWYQQKSSQAPKLLFHYYDKDFNNEADTPDNFQSRRPNTSFCFLDIRSPGLGDTAMYLCATSRGSDTSSYNEQFFGPGTRLTVL.

The CDR3 DNA sequence: TGCGCCAGCAGCTTGGGGCAGGGGGCGTACGAGCAGTACTTC. Translated: CASSLGQGAYEQYF. The chain recombines TRBV5-1 with TRBJ2-7, with TRBD1 matching over 8 bases. The CDR3 has 14 amino acids. V lost 0 bases, J lost 4 bases, and 3 bases stayed unmatched. Per germline, CDR1 SGHRS and CDR2 YFSETQ.

V gene TRBV7-5 combines with J gene TRBJ2-7. TRBV7-5 is a recognized pseudogene. The CDR3 runs 14 residues. The CDR3 is CASSLVGDLYEQYF. The CDR3 bases are TGTGCCAGCAGCTTAGTGGGGGATCTCTACGAGCAGTACTTC.

The chain links TRBV4-3 to TRBJ2-7; 7 positions match TRBD2. J lost 5 bases, V lost 0 bases, and 10 bases had no gene match. Germline CDR1 is LGHNA and CDR2 is YSLEER. This CDR3 region has 16 residues. CDR3 sequence (DNA): TGCGCCAGCAGCCAAGAGGGGGGGGAGGTATTAAACGAGCAGTACTTC. Its protein is CASSQEGGEVLNEQYF.

The chain links TRBV29-1 to TRBJ2-7; D unclear. Trimming removed 4 bases at V and 6 bases at J, with 13 bases between. Germline CDR1 is SQVTM and CDR2 is ANQGSEA. The CDR3 has 12 amino acids. The CDR3 DNA follows: TGCAGCGTTGCCGAGTGGGGTTCCGAGCAGTACTTC. Encoded protein: CSVAEWGSEQYF.

V gene TRBV5-4 combines with J gene TRBJ1-5; TRBD1 is a possible D gene (5 bases). Germline CDR1 reads SGHNT; CDR2 reads YYREEE (reference sequence). V lost 0 bases to trimming and J lost 6 bases, with 10 bases between them. This CDR3 comprises 14 residues. CDR3 in amino acids: CASSLEGRGQPQHF. The CDR3 DNA reads TGTGCCAGCAGCTTGGAGGGGCGCGGTCAGCCCCAGCATTTT.

The rearrangement links TRBV10-1 to TRBJ2-3; TRBD2 matches 7 bases. The length of the CDR3 is 15 residues. With V trimmed by 7 bases and J by 2 bases, 9 bases remained unmatched. In germline, CDR1 is WNHNN, CDR2 SYGVQD (reference sequence). The CDR3 reads CASTERERDTDTQYF. Written as DNA, the CDR3 is TGCGCCAGCACCGAGAGGGAGCGGGACACAGATACGCAGTATTTT.

This sequence joins TRBV4-3 and TRBJ2-7; the match to TRBD1 covers 8 bases. V lost 3 bases to trimming and J lost 1 base; unmatched junction nucleotides: 8. The CDR3 has 16 amino acids. From germline, CDR1 is LGHNA and CDR2 YSLEER. As DNA, the CDR3 is TGCGCCAGCAGCCAGTCCGGGACAGGAGAATCCTACGAGCAGTACTTC. It yields the protein CASSQSGTGESYEQYF.

V is TRBV27 and J is TRBJ1-6; D remains unclear. This CDR3 contains 14 residues. CDR1 and CDR2 from the germline V gene are MNHEY and SMNVEV (reference sequence). Deletions cut 4 bases from V and 10 bases from J, with 14 bases between. The CDR3 sequence is CASSSLTAKSPLHF. CDR3 sequence (DNA): TGTGCCAGCAGTTCCCTTACTGCCAAGTCACCCCTCCACTTT.

The genes are TRBV29-1 and TRBJ2-3; 9 bases are a match to TRBD1. This CDR3 has 14 amino acids. Trimming removed 8 bases from V and 0 bases from J; junction bases left unmatched: 6. The germline gives CDR1 SQVTM, CDR2 ANQGSEA. CDR3 sequence (DNA): TGCAGCTCACGGACAGGGGCCAGCACAGATACGCAGTATTTT. It specifies CSSRTGASTDTQYF.

The V call is TRBV4-1, the J call TRBJ2-1; a weak D match, TRBD2 (5 bases). Trimming removed 1 base at V and 15 bases at J, with 10 bases between. Germline lookup yields CDR1 MGHRA and CDR2 YSYEKL. This CDR3 spans 11 amino acids. The CDR3 reads CASSQGGRLFF. CDR3 bases: TGCGCCAGCAGCCAAGGTGGGAGACTGTTCTTC.

The chain joins TRBV6-1 to TRBJ1-1, with D unclear. The length of the CDR3 is 13 residues. CDR1 and CDR2 from the germline V gene are MNHNS and SASEGT. V shed 4 bases and J shed 4 bases, with 10 bases lying between them. The CDR3 bases are TGTGCCAGCAGTGGTACCCCGGGCACTGAAGCTTTCTTT. Protein product: CASSGTPGTEAFF.

This sequence joins TRBV2 and TRBJ1-4, with D maybe TRBD1 (6 bases). CDR1 and CDR2 (germline): SNHLY, FYNNEI. The V end lost 1 base, the J end lost 0 bases, and 6 bases lay between the germline ends. The CDR3 contains 15 residues. In nucleotides, the CDR3 is TGTGCCAGCAGTGAAGGGACAGCAACTAATGAAAAACTGTTTTTT. Its protein product is CASSEGTATNEKLFF.

This chain links TRBV4-3 with TRBJ2-7, with 9 bases aligning to TRBD2. From germline, CDR1 is LGHNA and CDR2 YSLEER. The CDR3 has 16 residues. V shed 0 bases and J 3 bases; nucleotides not matched to a gene: 6. CDR3 protein: CASSQDVAGVIYEQYF. CDR3 DNA: TGCGCCAGCAGCCAAGATGTAGCGGGAGTCATCTACGAGCAGTACTTC.

The chain links TRBV4-3 to TRBJ2-5; D is possibly TRBD2 (6 bases). The CDR3 runs 15 residues. Trimming removed 0 bases at V and 0 bases at J, with 8 bases between. CDR1 LGHNA and CDR2 YSLEER come from the germline V gene. The CDR3 region has the DNA TGCGCCAGCAGCCAAGACGTAGCGGACCAAGAGACCCAGTACTTC. Its translation is CASSQDVADQETQYF.

By its share, this clone is medium-sized. The chain has TRBV6-4 and TRBJ2-7; D gene ambiguous. The CDR3 loop spans 11 amino acids. The ends were cut back, 8 bases at V and 2 bases at J, with 7 bases in the middle. The germline V gene encodes CDR1 MRHNA and CDR2 SNTAGT. The CDR3 reads CASVRPYEQYF. The CDR3 bases are TGTGCCAGCGTTCGCCCCTACGAGCAGTACTTC.